A selection of T cell receptor beta chains follows, all from one sample in a study of T-cell reconstitution after alpha-beta-depleted transplantation in children. TCRdb reprocessed the PCR reads with MiXCR, giving one entry per CDR3 protein. This table holds approximately 300,000 distinct CDR3 sequences, roughly 12% found once. Sample: peripheral blood, taken 180 days after TCRalphabeta/CD19-depleted stem cell transplant. The receptor source for this set is a male patient aged 2-15 years who had a stem cell transplant for chronic granulomatous disease, so the T cells may come from the graft donor. CDR3s include the opening cysteine and the closing phenylalanine or tryptophan. A D gene is named only where the DNA matches it firmly. Not every row has a clone size; where given, it reads once, few, many or a size class.

d_call: TRBD1
j_call: TRBJ1-2
clone_size: many
v_call: TRBV11-2
cdr3_length: 14
cdr3_nt: TGTGCCAGCAGCATAGGAGGGGGCAACTATGGCTACACCTTC
cdr3_aa: CASSIGGGNYGYTF

d_call: TRBD1
j_call: TRBJ2-2
clone_size: many
v_call: TRBV4-2
cdr3_length: 13
cdr3_nt: TGTGCCAGCAGCCCAACAGGGGGCGGGGAGCTGTTTTTT
cdr3_aa: CASSPTGGGELFF

d_call: -
j_call: TRBJ2-3
clone_size: many
v_call: TRBV5-5
cdr3_length: 15
cdr3_nt: TGTGCCAGCAGCCCCGACACTGGCAGGGGAAATACGCAGTATTTT
cdr3_aa: CASSPDTGRGNTQYF

d_call: -
j_call: TRBJ1-6
clone_size: few
v_call: TRBV2
cdr3_length: 11
cdr3_nt: TGTGCGAGCAGCGGGAATTCACCCCTCCACTTT
cdr3_aa: CASSGNSPLHF

d_call: -
j_call: TRBJ1-6
clone_size: many
v_call: TRBV12-3/TRBV12-4
cdr3_length: 13
cdr3_nt: TGTGCCAGCAGGGGTGACAGCGGTTCACCCCTCCACTTT
cdr3_aa: CASRGDSGSPLHF

d_call: TRBD2
j_call: TRBJ2-1
clone_size: many
v_call: TRBV5-1
cdr3_length: 16
cdr3_nt: TGCGCCAGCAGCTTGGCCGTCGGGACTAGAGACAATGAGCAGTTCTTC
cdr3_aa: CASSLAVGTRDNEQFF

d_call: TRBD2
j_call: TRBJ2-5
clone_size: many
v_call: TRBV20-1
cdr3_length: 14
cdr3_nt: TGCAGTGCCCTAGCGGGAGGGCCTATGGAGACCCAGTACTTC
cdr3_aa: CSALAGGPMETQYF

d_call: -
j_call: TRBJ2-3
clone_size: many
v_call: TRBV6-1
cdr3_length: 15
cdr3_nt: TGTGCCAGCAGTGAAATTGGGGGTGGCACAGATACGCAGTATTTT
cdr3_aa: CASSEIGGGTDTQYF

d_call: -
j_call: TRBJ1-1
clone_size: many
v_call: TRBV7-3
cdr3_length: 13
cdr3_nt: TGTGCCAGCAGCGCGACAGGGAACACTGAAGCTTTCTTT
cdr3_aa: CASSATGNTEAFF

d_call: TRBD1
j_call: TRBJ2-7
clone_size: many
v_call: TRBV12-3/TRBV12-4
cdr3_length: 15
cdr3_nt: TGTGCCAGCAGCTCGGCCGGGACAGGGCATTACGAGCAGTACTTC
cdr3_aa: CASSSAGTGHYEQYF

d_call: TRBD1
j_call: TRBJ2-7
clone_size: many
v_call: TRBV12-3/TRBV12-4
cdr3_length: 14
cdr3_nt: TGTGCCAGCAGTCTCCGGGACAGGGGCGACGAGCAGTACTTC
cdr3_aa: CASSLRDRGDEQYF

d_call: TRBD1
j_call: TRBJ2-7
clone_size: many
v_call: TRBV5-5
cdr3_length: 15
cdr3_nt: TGTGCCAGCAGCACGGATATACAGGGGCTAGCTCCGCAGTACTTC
cdr3_aa: CASSTDIQGLAPQYF

d_call: -
j_call: TRBJ2-3
clone_size: many
v_call: TRBV29-1
cdr3_length: 14
cdr3_nt: TGCAGCGTTGAAGAGGGCTCTAGCACAGATACGCAGTATTTT
cdr3_aa: CSVEEGSSTDTQYF

d_call: -
j_call: TRBJ2-7
clone_size: many
v_call: TRBV25-1
cdr3_length: 15
cdr3_nt: TGTGCCAGCAGTGATCACAGGGTTGGGACGTACGAGCAGTACTTC
cdr3_aa: CASSDHRVGTYEQYF

d_call: -
j_call: TRBJ1-5
clone_size: many
v_call: TRBV29-1
cdr3_length: 12
cdr3_nt: TGCAGCGTTCAGGGATTGGATCAGCCCCAGCATTTT
cdr3_aa: CSVQGLDQPQHF

d_call: TRBD2
j_call: TRBJ2-7
clone_size: many
v_call: TRBV12-3/TRBV12-4
cdr3_length: 13
cdr3_nt: TGTGCCAGCAGACTAGCGGTCACCTACGAGCAGTACTTC
cdr3_aa: CASRLAVTYEQYF

d_call: -
j_call: TRBJ1-5
clone_size: many
v_call: TRBV4-1
cdr3_length: 15
cdr3_nt: TGCGCCAGCAGCCAAGTGGGGGTGGCTAATCAGCCCCAGCATTTT
cdr3_aa: CASSQVGVANQPQHF

d_call: -
j_call: TRBJ1-1
clone_size: many
v_call: TRBV5-1
cdr3_length: 13
cdr3_nt: TGCGCCAGCAGCGGTGGAAGGAACACTGAAGCTTTCTTT
cdr3_aa: CASSGGRNTEAFF

d_call: -
j_call: TRBJ2-1
clone_size: many
v_call: TRBV12-3/TRBV12-4
cdr3_length: 15
cdr3_nt: TGTGCCAGCAGTTCCTACCGGGACGGGGGTAATGAGCAGTTCTTC
cdr3_aa: CASSSYRDGGNEQFF

d_call: -
j_call: TRBJ2-5
clone_size: many
v_call: TRBV18
cdr3_length: 14
cdr3_nt: TGTGCCAGCTCACCAAGGACAGAGAAAGAGACCCAGTACTTC
cdr3_aa: CASSPRTEKETQYF

d_call: TRBD2
j_call: TRBJ2-7
clone_size: many
v_call: TRBV20-1
cdr3_length: 14
cdr3_nt: TGCAGTGCTAAGTTCGGCGGGGGGAGCTACGAGCAGTACTTC
cdr3_aa: CSAKFGGGSYEQYF

d_call: TRBD2
j_call: TRBJ2-3
clone_size: many
v_call: TRBV20-1
cdr3_length: 14
cdr3_nt: TGCAGTGCCGTCTATGCGGGAGGGAAGGATACGCAGTATTTT
cdr3_aa: CSAVYAGGKDTQYF

d_call: -
j_call: TRBJ2-7
clone_size: few
v_call: TRBV7-2
cdr3_length: 13
cdr3_nt: TGTGCCAGCAGTAAAGACAGATACTACGAGCAGTACTTC
cdr3_aa: CASSKDRYYEQYF

d_call: -
j_call: TRBJ2-2
clone_size: many
v_call: TRBV7-2
cdr3_length: 15
cdr3_nt: TGTGCCAGCAGCTTCCAGGGGTCAAACACCGGGGAGCTGTTTTTT
cdr3_aa: CASSFQGSNTGELFF

d_call: -
j_call: TRBJ2-7
clone_size: few
v_call: TRBV6-1
cdr3_length: 13
cdr3_nt: TGTGCCAGCAGTGAGGTTTGGGTTTCCGAGCAGTACTTC
cdr3_aa: CASSEVWVSEQYF

d_call: -
j_call: TRBJ2-3
clone_size: many
v_call: TRBV12-3/TRBV12-4
cdr3_length: 14
cdr3_nt: TGTGCCAGCAGGCTAGCGCTTAGCACAGATACGCAGTATTTT
cdr3_aa: CASRLALSTDTQYF

d_call: -
j_call: TRBJ2-2
clone_size: many
v_call: TRBV27
cdr3_length: 20
cdr3_nt: TGTGCCAGCAGTCGACTACTTGGACAGGGTGTAGCGGGAGTTTCCGGGGAGCTGTTTTTT
cdr3_aa: CASSRLLGQGVAGVSGELFF

d_call: TRBD1
j_call: TRBJ1-6
clone_size: many
v_call: TRBV20-1
cdr3_length: 18
cdr3_nt: TGCAGTGCTAGCGAGACAGGGGGCTTGAGCTCCTATAATTCACCCCTCCACTTT
cdr3_aa: CSASETGGLSSYNSPLHF

d_call: -
j_call: TRBJ2-4
clone_size: many
v_call: TRBV11-2
cdr3_length: 15
cdr3_nt: TGTGCCAGCAGCTTAGGGACAACAACTCTGAACATTCAGTACTTC
cdr3_aa: CASSLGTTTLNIQYF

d_call: TRBD2
j_call: TRBJ2-7
clone_size: many
v_call: TRBV7-8
cdr3_length: 15
cdr3_nt: TGTGCCAGCAGCTTAGTGCGGGAGGGCCGGAACGAGCAGTACTTC
cdr3_aa: CASSLVREGRNEQYF

d_call: TRBD1
j_call: TRBJ2-7
clone_size: many
v_call: TRBV7-6
cdr3_length: 14
cdr3_nt: TGTGCCAGCAGCTTACGGCAGGGGGAGTACGAGCAGTACTTC
cdr3_aa: CASSLRQGEYEQYF

d_call: -
j_call: TRBJ2-7
clone_size: many
v_call: TRBV7-2
cdr3_length: 13
cdr3_nt: TGTGCCAGCAGCTTAATGATGTCCTACGAGCAGTACTTC
cdr3_aa: CASSLMMSYEQYF

d_call: TRBD2
j_call: TRBJ2-1
clone_size: many
v_call: TRBV2
cdr3_length: 15
cdr3_nt: TGTGCCAGCAGTGAAGTGGGGTTGGCGGGAGCTGAGCAGTTCTTC
cdr3_aa: CASSEVGLAGAEQFF

d_call: TRBD1
j_call: TRBJ2-7
clone_size: many
v_call: TRBV12-3/TRBV12-4
cdr3_length: 13
cdr3_nt: TGTGCCAGCAGGCACAGGGGAGCCTACGAGCAGTACTTC
cdr3_aa: CASRHRGAYEQYF

d_call: TRBD1
j_call: TRBJ1-2
clone_size: -
v_call: TRBV5-4
cdr3_length: 15
cdr3_nt: TGTGTCAGCAGTCGAGTCCCAGGGGGCGCTTATGGCTACACATTC
cdr3_aa: CVSSRVPGGAYGYTF

d_call: -
j_call: TRBJ1-4
clone_size: many
v_call: TRBV15
cdr3_length: 14
cdr3_nt: TGTGCCACCAGCAGAATCGGGATTGATGAAAAACTGTTTTTT
cdr3_aa: CATSRIGIDEKLFF

d_call: TRBD2
j_call: TRBJ2-3
clone_size: many
v_call: TRBV28
cdr3_length: 16
cdr3_nt: TGTGCCAGCAGTCCAGGTGCTAGCGGGAGCCTGGATACGCAGTATTTT
cdr3_aa: CASSPGASGSLDTQYF

d_call: TRBD1
j_call: TRBJ2-5
clone_size: -
v_call: TRBV7-2
cdr3_length: 15
cdr3_nt: TGTGCCAGCAGCCAAACCGGGACAGAGAGGGGGACCCAGTACTTC
cdr3_aa: CASSQTGTERGTQYF

d_call: -
j_call: TRBJ2-2
clone_size: many
v_call: TRBV10-3
cdr3_length: 14
cdr3_nt: TGTGCCATCAGTGCGACTAAGGACACCGGGGAGCTGTTTTTT
cdr3_aa: CAISATKDTGELFF

d_call: TRBD2
j_call: TRBJ2-1
clone_size: many
v_call: TRBV7-2
cdr3_length: 17
cdr3_nt: TGTGCCAGCAGCATACCCCTAGCGGGAGCTTACTACAATGAGCAGTTCTTC
cdr3_aa: CASSIPLAGAYYNEQFF

d_call: -
j_call: TRBJ2-1
clone_size: few
v_call: TRBV12-3/TRBV12-4
cdr3_length: 15
cdr3_nt: TGTGCCAGCAACCCCGGGAATGGCGGCCCCGGTGAGCAGTTCTTC
cdr3_aa: CASNPGNGGPGEQFF

d_call: TRBD1
j_call: TRBJ2-3
clone_size: few
v_call: TRBV7-2
cdr3_length: 14
cdr3_nt: TGTGCCAGCAGCTTGGGACAGGGCCCAGATACGCAGTATTTT
cdr3_aa: CASSLGQGPDTQYF

d_call: -
j_call: TRBJ2-2
clone_size: many
v_call: TRBV12-3/TRBV12-4
cdr3_length: 15
cdr3_nt: TGTGCCAGCAGTTTAGTAGGTGAATGGACCGGGGAGCTGTTTTTT
cdr3_aa: CASSLVGEWTGELFF

d_call: TRBD2
j_call: TRBJ2-1
clone_size: few
v_call: TRBV30
cdr3_length: 13
cdr3_nt: TGTGCCTGGTCCGGGACTAGCTCTGGGGAGCAGTTCTTC
cdr3_aa: CAWSGTSSGEQFF

d_call: TRBD2
j_call: TRBJ2-1
clone_size: many
v_call: TRBV12-3/TRBV12-4
cdr3_length: 18
cdr3_nt: TGTGCCAGCAGTTTTGAACCGGGACTAGCGGGCCGCGACAATGAGCAGTTCTTC
cdr3_aa: CASSFEPGLAGRDNEQFF

d_call: -
j_call: TRBJ1-4
clone_size: many
v_call: TRBV7-2
cdr3_length: 14
cdr3_nt: TGTGCCAGCAGCCCAGCGGCAGGGAAAGAAAAACTGTTTTTT
cdr3_aa: CASSPAAGKEKLFF

d_call: -
j_call: TRBJ1-5
clone_size: -
v_call: TRBV28
cdr3_length: 19
cdr3_nt: TGTGCCAGCAGTTTGAATCGGGTTGTGCCTTTAGGTCACAATCAGCCCCAGCATTTT
cdr3_aa: CASSLNRVVPLGHNQPQHF

d_call: -
j_call: TRBJ2-7
clone_size: many
v_call: TRBV7-2
cdr3_length: 14
cdr3_nt: TGTGCCAGCAGCTTAGCGGGGGCTATCTACGAGCAGTACTTC
cdr3_aa: CASSLAGAIYEQYF